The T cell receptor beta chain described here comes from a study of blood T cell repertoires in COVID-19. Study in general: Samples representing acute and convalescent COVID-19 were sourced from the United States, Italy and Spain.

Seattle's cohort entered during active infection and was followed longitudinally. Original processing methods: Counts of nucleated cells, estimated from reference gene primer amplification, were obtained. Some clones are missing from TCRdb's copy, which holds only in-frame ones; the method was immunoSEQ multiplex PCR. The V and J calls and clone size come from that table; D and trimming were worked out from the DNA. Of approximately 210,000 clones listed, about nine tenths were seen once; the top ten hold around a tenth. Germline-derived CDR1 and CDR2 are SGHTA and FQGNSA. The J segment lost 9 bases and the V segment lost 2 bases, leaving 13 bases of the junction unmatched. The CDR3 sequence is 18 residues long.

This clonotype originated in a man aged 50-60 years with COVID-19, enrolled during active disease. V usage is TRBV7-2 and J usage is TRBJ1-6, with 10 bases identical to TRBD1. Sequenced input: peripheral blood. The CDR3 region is CASSLKTGGVAERSPLHF. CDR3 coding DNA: TGTGCCAGCAGCTTAAAGACAGGGGGCGTAGCGGAGCGTTCACCCCTCCACTTT.